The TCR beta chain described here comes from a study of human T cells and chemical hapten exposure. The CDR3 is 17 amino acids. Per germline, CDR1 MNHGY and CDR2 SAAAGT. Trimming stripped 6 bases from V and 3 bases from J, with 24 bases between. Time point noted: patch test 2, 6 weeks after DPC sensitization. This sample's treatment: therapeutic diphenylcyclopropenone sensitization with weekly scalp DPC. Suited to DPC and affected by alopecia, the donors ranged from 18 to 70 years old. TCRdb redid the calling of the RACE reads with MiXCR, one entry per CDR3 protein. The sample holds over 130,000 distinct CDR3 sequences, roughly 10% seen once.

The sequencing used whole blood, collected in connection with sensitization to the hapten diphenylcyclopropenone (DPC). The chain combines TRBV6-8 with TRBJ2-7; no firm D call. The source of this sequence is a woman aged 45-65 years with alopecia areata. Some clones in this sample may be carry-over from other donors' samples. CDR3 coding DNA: TGTGCCAGCAGCCAGAGGTTTGGAGCCGGATCCCACTACGAGCAGTACTTC. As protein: CASSQRFGAGSHYEQYF.